This entry lists 14 T cell receptor beta chains sequenced from one sample in a study of preoperative IRX-2 immunotherapy in early breast cancer. Measured with immunoSEQ multiplex PCR; TCRdb has only the in-frame clones, and not every one. The sample contains 15,000 to 25,000 clones, over 80% of which appear only once. As for treatment: preoperative locoregional IRX-2 cytokine immunotherapy. This material consisted of lymph node tissue, taken after IRX-2 immunotherapy. The receptors shown here come from a human donor with breast cancer.

The chain is built from TRBV11-3 and TRBJ2-3; 7 nucleotides align to TRBD2. V dropped 8 bases and J dropped 2; count of bases not matched to a gene: 7. Per germline, CDR1 SGHNT and CDR2 YENEEA. CDR3 length: 14 residues. In DNA form, the CDR3 reads TGTGCCAGCGGCCGGGGGGAATTCACAGATACGCAGTATTTT. This codes for CASGRGEFTDTQYF.

The rearrangement uses TRBV18 and TRBJ1-1, with D perhaps matching TRBD1 (6 bases). In germline, CDR1 is KGHSH, CDR2 LQKENI. The CDR3 spans 13 residues. Trimming left V 10 bases short and J 0 bases short, with 12 bases between. In DNA form, the CDR3 reads TGTGCCAACTCTCAGGGGCTGAACACTGAAGCTTTCTTT. It yields the protein CANSQGLNTEAFF.

The chain couples TRBV5-1 to TRBJ1-4, with D uncertain. The germline gives CDR1 SGHRS, CDR2 YFSETQ. The CDR3 covers 14 residues. Between the trimmed V and J ends, which lost 2 bases and 2 bases, there was a span of 7 bases. The CDR3 reads CASSFRATNEKLFF. The CDR3 bases are TGCGCCAGCAGCTTCCGTGCCACTAATGAAAAACTGTTTTTT.

This clone has only one observation. V gene TRBV23-1 combines with J gene TRBJ1-2; 12 nucleotides line up with TRBD1. TRBV23-1 is designated an ORF whose function remains uncertain. The length of the CDR3 is 17 residues. V shed 11 bases, J shed 0 bases, and the junction held 13 bases outside the gene matches. The CDR3 nucleotides are TGCGCCGGGGAGCTCGGGACAGGGGGCCGGTCTAACTATGGCTACACCTTC. Protein: CAGELGTGGRSNYGYTF.

This clone turned up a few times. V and J are TRBV11-3 and TRBJ1-4; TRBD1 matches at 8 bases. This CDR3 is built from 14 residues. With V trimmed by 3 bases and J by 4 bases, 1 base remained unmatched. Germline V gene lookup returns CDR1 SGHNT and CDR2 YENEEA. The CDR3 loop reads CASSFGQGNEKLFF. DNA of the CDR3: TGTGCCAGCAGCTTTGGACAGGGTAATGAAAAACTGTTTTTT.

CDR3 sequence (DNA): TGTGCCAGCTCACCTCGGGACATCTCTGGAAACACCATATATTTT. As protein: CASSPRDISGNTIYF. The chain is built from TRBV18 and TRBJ1-3; a possible D gene is TRBD1 (6 bases). Germline V gene lookup returns CDR1 KGHSH and CDR2 LQKENI. The CDR3 length is 15 residues. Trimming removed 3 bases at V and 0 bases at J, with 9 bases between.

This chain uses TRBV11-3 with TRBJ2-1; 8 bases match TRBD2. CDR1 SGHNT and CDR2 YENEEA come from the germline V gene. The CDR3 has 15 residues. V lost 5 bases and J lost 6; bases outside the gene matches: 9. The CDR3 DNA follows: TGTGCCAGCAGCCCCCCGGGGGGGCAAAGCAATGAGCAGTTCTTC. Encoded protein: CASSPPGGQSNEQFF.

The rearrangement joins TRBV30 to TRBJ2-3, with 8 nucleotides matching TRBD1. CDR3 size: 14 residues. Germline V gene data show CDR1 as GTSNPN and CDR2 as SVGIG (reference sequence). The V and J ends lost 3 bases and 1 base, in that order; junction bases with no gene match: 3. The CDR3 DNA reads as TGTGCCTGGAGGTCGGACAGGGGCACAGATACGCAGTATTTT. It is translated as CAWRSDRGTDTQYF.

The chain uses TRBV6-8 and TRBJ2-7, with D tentatively TRBD2 (6 bases). From germline, CDR1 is MNHGY and CDR2 SAAAGT. V dropped 0 bases and J dropped 2 bases, with 14 bases sitting between them. The CDR3 has 16 residues. The CDR3 reads CASSYSRLGLPYEQYF. CDR3 DNA sequence: TGTGCCAGCAGTTACTCACGACTAGGCCTCCCCTACGAGCAGTACTTC.

The rearrangement links TRBV14 to TRBJ1-1, with D hard to call. The CDR3 has 12 residues. Germline assignment: CDR1 SGHDN and CDR2 FVKESK. Between the trimmed V and J ends, which lost 0 bases and 1 base, there was a span of 0 bases. The CDR3 is CASSQENTEAFF. For the CDR3, the DNA is TGTGCCAGCAGCCAAGAGAACACTGAAGCTTTCTTT.

The chain carries TRBV6-8 and TRBJ1-4, with 7 bases lining up with TRBD1. The germline CDR1 and CDR2 sequences are MNHGY and SAAAGT. Trimming cost V 10 bases and J 7 bases; bases outside gene matches: 12. The CDR3 has 14 residues. The CDR3 DNA reads TGTGCCACCCTATCCACAGGGGACCGTGAAAAACTGTTTTTT. This translates into CATLSTGDREKLFF.

In this sample, this clone turned up a few times. The chain has TRBV6-8 and TRBJ2-1; TRBD2 aligns across 11 bases. With V trimmed by 5 bases and J by 9 bases, 3 bases remained unmatched. From germline, CDR1 is MNHGY and CDR2 SAAAGT. The CDR3 is 13 amino acids. The CDR3 region is CASSGLAGGEQFF. For the CDR3, the DNA is TGTGCCAGCAGTGGGCTAGCGGGAGGTGAGCAGTTCTTC.

The V gene is TRBV6-8, the J gene TRBJ2-1; D remains unclear. Germline CDR1 is MNHGY and CDR2 is SAAAGT. This CDR3 has 13 residues. The V gene lost 4 bases and the J gene lost 4 bases, with 8 bases spanning the gap. The CDR3 here is CASSLMGYNEQFF. CDR3 coding DNA: TGTGCCAGCAGTTTAATGGGTTACAATGAGCAGTTCTTC.

This chain uses TRBV10-3 with TRBJ1-2; the D is unclear. The CDR3 is 13 residues long. Germline V gene data show CDR1 as ENHRY and CDR2 as SYGVKD. Trimming shortened V by 2 bases and J by 8 bases, and 12 bases separated the two germline ends. CDR3 sequence (DNA): TGTGCCATCAGTGAGAGTGAGGGTCAGGGCTACACCTTC. Translated: CAISESEGQGYTF.